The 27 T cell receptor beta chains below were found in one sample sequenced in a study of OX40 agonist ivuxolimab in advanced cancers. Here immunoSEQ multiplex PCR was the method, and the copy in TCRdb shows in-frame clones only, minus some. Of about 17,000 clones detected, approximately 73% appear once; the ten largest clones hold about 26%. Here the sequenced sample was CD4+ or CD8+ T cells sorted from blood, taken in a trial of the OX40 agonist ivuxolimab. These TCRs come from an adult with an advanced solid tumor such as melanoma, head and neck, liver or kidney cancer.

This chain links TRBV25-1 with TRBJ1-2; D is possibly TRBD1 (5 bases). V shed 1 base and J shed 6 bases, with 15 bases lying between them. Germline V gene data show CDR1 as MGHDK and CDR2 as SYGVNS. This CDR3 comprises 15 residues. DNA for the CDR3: TGTGCCAGCAGTGAATCGGGAGGGGCGCAGGATGGCTACACCTTC. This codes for CASSESGGAQDGYTF.

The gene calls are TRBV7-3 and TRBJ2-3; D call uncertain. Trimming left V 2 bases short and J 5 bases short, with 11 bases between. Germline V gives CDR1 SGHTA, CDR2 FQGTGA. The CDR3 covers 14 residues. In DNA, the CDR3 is TGTGCCAGCAGCTTAGTAACAGCAGGAGATACGCAGTATTTT. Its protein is CASSLVTAGDTQYF.

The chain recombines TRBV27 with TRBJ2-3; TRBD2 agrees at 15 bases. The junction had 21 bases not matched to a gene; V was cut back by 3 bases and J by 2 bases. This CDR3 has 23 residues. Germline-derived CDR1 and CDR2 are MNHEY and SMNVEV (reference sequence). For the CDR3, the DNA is TGTGCCAGCAGTTTTTTCCCACTCGGAGTCGGGACTAGCGGGAGGAGACACACAGATACGCAGTATTTT. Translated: CASSFFPLGVGTSGRRHTDTQYF.

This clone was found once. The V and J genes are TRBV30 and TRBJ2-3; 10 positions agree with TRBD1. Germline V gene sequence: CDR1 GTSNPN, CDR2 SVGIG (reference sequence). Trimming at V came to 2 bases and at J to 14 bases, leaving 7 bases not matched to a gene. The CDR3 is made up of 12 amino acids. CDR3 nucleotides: TGTGCCTGGAGTACCACCGGGACAGGGGCGTATTTT. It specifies CAWSTTGTGAYF.

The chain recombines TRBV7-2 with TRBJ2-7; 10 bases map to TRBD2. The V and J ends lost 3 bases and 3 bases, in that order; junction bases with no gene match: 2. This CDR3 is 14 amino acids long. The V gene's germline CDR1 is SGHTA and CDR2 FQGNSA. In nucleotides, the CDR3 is TGTGCCAGCAGCTTCGGGACTAGCGACTACGAGCAGTACTTC. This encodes CASSFGTSDYEQYF.

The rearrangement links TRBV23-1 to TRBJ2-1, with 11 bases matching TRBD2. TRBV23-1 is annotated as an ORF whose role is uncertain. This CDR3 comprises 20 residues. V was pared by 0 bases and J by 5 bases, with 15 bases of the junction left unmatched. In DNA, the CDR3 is TGCGCCAGCAGTCAATCCGAAAGACTAGCGGGAAGATCAAAAGACAATGAGCAGTTCTTC. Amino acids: CASSQSERLAGRSKDNEQFF.

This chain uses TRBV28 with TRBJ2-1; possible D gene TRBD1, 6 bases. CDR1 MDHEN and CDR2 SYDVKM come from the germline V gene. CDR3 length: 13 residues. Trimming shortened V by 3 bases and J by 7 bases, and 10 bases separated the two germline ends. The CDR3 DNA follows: TGTGCCAGCAGTTTCAGGGGCCCGAATGAGCAGTTCTTC. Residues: CASSFRGPNEQFF.

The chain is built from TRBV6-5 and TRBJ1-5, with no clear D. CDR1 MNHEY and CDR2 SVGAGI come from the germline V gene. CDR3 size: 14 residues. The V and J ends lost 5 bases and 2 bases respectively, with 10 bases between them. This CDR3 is CASSLGPGNQPQHF. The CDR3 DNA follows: TGTGCCAGCAGTCTAGGCCCAGGCAATCAGCCCCAGCATTTT.

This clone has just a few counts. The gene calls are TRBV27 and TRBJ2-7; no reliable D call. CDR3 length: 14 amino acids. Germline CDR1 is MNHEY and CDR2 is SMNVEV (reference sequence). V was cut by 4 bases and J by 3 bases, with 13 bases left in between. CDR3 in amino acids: CASSYVSSDYEQYF. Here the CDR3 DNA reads TGTGCCAGCAGTTATGTCAGTTCCGACTACGAGCAGTACTTC.

CDR3 residues: CASSYLRALNTEAFF. CDR3 coding DNA: TGTGCCAGCAGTTACCTTCGGGCTTTGAACACTGAAGCTTTCTTT. The V gene is TRBV6-5, the J gene TRBJ1-1; D gene uncertain. Trimming took 2 bases from V and 0 from J, leaving 10 bases between them. Germline loops: CDR1 MNHEY, CDR2 SVGAGI. The CDR3 spans 15 residues.

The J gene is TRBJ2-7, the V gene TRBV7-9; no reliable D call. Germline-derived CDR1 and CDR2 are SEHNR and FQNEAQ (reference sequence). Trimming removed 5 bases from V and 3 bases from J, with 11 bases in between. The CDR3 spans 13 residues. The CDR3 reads CASSRESDYEQYF. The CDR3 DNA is TGTGCCAGCAGCCGAGAAAGTGACTACGAGCAGTACTTC.

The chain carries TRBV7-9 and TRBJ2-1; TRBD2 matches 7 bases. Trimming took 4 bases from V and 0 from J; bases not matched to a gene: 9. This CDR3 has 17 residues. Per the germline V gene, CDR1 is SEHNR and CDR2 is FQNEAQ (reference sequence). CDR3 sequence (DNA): TGTGCCAGCAGCTATACTCTAGCGGAGAGCTCCTACAATGAGCAGTTCTTC. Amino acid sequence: CASSYTLAESSYNEQFF.

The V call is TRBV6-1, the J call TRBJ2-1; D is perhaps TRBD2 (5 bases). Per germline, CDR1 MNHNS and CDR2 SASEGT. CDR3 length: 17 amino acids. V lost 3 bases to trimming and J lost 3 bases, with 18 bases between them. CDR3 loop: CASSDLGTGMRYNEQFF. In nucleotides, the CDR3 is TGTGCCAGCAGTGACCTGGGTACGGGAATGCGCTACAATGAGCAGTTCTTC.

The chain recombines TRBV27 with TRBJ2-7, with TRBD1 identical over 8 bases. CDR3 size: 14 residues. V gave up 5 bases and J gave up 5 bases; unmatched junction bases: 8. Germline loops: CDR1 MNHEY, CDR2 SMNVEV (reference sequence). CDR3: CASSSGQGIDEQYF. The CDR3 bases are TGTGCCAGCAGTAGCGGACAGGGAATAGACGAGCAGTACTTC.

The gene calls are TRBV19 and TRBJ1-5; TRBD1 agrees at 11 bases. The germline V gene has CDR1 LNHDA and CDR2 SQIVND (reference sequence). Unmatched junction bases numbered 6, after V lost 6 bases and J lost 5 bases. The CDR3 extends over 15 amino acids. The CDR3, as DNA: TGTGCCAGTAGGAAGGGACAGGGGGGTTATCAGCCCCAGCATTTT. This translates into CASRKGQGGYQPQHF. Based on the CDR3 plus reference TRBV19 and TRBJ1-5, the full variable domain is DGGITQSPKYLFRKEGQNVTLSCEQNLNHDAMYWYRQDPGQGLRLIYYSQIVNDFQKGDIAEGYSVSREKKESFPLTVTSAQKNPTAFYLCASRKGQGGYQPQHFGDGTRLSIL.

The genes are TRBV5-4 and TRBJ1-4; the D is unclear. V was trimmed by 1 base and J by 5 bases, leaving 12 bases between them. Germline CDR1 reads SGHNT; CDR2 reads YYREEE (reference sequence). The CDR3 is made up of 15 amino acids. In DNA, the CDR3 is TGTGCCAGCAGCTTGTCAGACCGGCTAAATGAAAAACTGTTTTTT. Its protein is CASSLSDRLNEKLFF.

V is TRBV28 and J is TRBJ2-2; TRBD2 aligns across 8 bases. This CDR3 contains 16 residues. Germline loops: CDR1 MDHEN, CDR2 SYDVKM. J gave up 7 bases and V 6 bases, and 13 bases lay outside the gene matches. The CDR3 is CASRGPGLGISGELFF. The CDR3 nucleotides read TGTGCCAGCAGGGGGCCGGGACTAGGTATTAGCGGGGAGCTGTTTTTT.

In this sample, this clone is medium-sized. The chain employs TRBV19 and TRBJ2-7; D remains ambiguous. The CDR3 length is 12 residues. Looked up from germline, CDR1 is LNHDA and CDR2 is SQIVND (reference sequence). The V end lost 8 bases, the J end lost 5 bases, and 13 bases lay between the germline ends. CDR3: CASGPMAHEQYF. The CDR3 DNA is TGTGCCAGTGGGCCGATGGCCCACGAGCAGTACTTC. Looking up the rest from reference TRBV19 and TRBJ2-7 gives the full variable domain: DGGITQSPKYLFRKEGQNVTLSCEQNLNHDAMYWYRQDPGQGLRLIYYSQIVNDFQKGDIAEGYSVSREKKESFPLTVTSAQKNPTAFYLCASGPMAHEQYFGPGTRLTVT.

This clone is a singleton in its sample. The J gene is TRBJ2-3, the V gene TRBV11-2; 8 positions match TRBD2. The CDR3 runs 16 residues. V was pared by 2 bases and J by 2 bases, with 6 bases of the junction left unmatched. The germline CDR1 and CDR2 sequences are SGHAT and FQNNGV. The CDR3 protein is CASSLRTGGTTDTQYF. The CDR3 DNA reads TGTGCCAGCAGCTTACGGACGGGAGGGACCACAGATACGCAGTATTTT.

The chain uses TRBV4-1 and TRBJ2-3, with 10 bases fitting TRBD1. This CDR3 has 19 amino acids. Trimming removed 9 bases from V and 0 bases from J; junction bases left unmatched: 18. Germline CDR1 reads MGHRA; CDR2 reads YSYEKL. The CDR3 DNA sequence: TGCGCCAGGCCTAAGGTCGGGACAGGGGACTTCCTTAGCACAGATACGCAGTATTTT. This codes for CARPKVGTGDFLSTDTQYF.

The CDR3 nucleotides are TGTGCCAGCAGTTACGAGCAGACCTACGAGCAGTACTTC. This translates into CASSYEQTYEQYF. The chain recombines TRBV6-5 with TRBJ2-7; D ambiguous. V was clipped by 2 bases and J by 2 bases, with 7 bases between them. Per the germline V gene, CDR1 is MNHEY and CDR2 is SVGAGI. CDR3 length: 13 residues.

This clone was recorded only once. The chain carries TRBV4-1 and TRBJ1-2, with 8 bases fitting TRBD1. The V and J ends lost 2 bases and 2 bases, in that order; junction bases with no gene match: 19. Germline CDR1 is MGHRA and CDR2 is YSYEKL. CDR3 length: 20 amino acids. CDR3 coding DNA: TGCGCCAGCAGCCAATCCGGGACAGGAATCAGTGTCGGGGCAAACTATGGCTACACCTTC. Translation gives CASSQSGTGISVGANYGYTF.

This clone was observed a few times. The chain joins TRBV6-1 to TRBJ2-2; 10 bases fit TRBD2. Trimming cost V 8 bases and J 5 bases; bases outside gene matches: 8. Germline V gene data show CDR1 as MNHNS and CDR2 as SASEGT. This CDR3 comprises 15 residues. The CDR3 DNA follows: TGTGCCAGCCGACTCCTAGCGGGAGAAACCGGGGAGCTGTTTTTT. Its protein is CASRLLAGETGELFF.

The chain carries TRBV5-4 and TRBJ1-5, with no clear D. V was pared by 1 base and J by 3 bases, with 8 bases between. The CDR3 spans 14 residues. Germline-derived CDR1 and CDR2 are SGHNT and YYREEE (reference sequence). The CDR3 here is CASSLLGSNQPQHF. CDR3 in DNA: TGTGCCAGCAGCTTGCTAGGGTCCAATCAGCCCCAGCATTTT.

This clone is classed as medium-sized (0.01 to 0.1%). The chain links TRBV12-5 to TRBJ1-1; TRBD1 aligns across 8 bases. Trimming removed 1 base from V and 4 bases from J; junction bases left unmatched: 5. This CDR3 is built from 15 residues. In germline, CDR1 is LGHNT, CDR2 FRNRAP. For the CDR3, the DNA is TGTGCTAGTGGTTTGGAGACAGGGGTGGCCACTGAAGCTTTCTTT. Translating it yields CASGLETGVATEAFF.

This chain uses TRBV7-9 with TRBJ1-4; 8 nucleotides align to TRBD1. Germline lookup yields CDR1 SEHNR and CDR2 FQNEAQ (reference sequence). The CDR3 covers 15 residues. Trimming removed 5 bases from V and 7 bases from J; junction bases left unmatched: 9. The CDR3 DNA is TGTGCCAGCAGCCTCCTCGGACAGGGCCGTGAAAAACTGTTTTTT. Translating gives CASSLLGQGREKLFF. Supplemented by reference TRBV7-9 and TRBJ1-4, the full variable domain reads DTGVSQNPRHKITKRGQNVTFRCDPISEHNRLYWYRQTLGQGPEFLTYFQNEAQLEKSRLLSDRFSAERPKGSFSTLEIQRTEQGDSAMYLCASSLLGQGREKLFFGSGTQLSVL.

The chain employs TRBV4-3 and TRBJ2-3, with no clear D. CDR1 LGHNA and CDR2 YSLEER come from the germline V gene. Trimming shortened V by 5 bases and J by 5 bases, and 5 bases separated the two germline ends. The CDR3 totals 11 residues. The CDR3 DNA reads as TGCGCCAGCAGCACGGGAGATACGCAGTATTTT. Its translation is CASSTGDTQYF.